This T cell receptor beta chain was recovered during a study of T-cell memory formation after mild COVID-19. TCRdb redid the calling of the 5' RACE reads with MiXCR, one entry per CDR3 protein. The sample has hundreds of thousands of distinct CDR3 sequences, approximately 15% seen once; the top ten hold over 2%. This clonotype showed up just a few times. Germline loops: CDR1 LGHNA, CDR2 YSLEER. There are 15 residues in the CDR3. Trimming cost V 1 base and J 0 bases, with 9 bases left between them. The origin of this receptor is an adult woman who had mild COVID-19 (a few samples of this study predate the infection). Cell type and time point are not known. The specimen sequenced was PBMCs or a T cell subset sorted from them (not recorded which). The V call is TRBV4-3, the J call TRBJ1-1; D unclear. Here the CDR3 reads CASSQVGTVNTEAFF. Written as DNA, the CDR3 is TGCGCCAGCAGCCAAGTAGGTACGGTGAACACTGAAGCTTTCTTT.